The clone carrying this TCR beta chain was seen just once. The V and J ends lost 7 bases and 1 base respectively, with 4 bases between them. Germline V CDR1 and CDR2: MGHDK, SYGVNS. The CDR3 contains 11 residues. Clones were sequenced by immunoSEQ multiplex PCR, and TCRdb holds only the in-frame ones, with some missing. The data show a few hundred thousand clones, with around 81% seen just once and around 4.5% held by the top ten. The entry originates in a study of blood T cell repertoires in COVID-19. Study in general: PBMCs, B-cell-depleted T cells, or T cells were the source of the cDNA or gDNA that made up the material.

J is TRBJ1-1 and V is TRBV25-1; D is uncertain. This TCR derives from a young man with acute COVID-19. Material for sequencing was PBMCs or T cells enriched from blood (not recorded which). In DNA, the CDR3 is TGTGCCAGCACCAGGAACACTGAAGCTTTCTTT. It is translated as CASTRNTEAFF.